The rows below give T cell receptor beta chains drawn from one sample of a study of cytomegalovirus exposure and HLA in healthy donors. Here immunoSEQ multiplex PCR was the method, and the copy in TCRdb shows in-frame clones only, minus some. The repertoire holds 85,000 to 120,000 clones, with roughly 75% as singletons. Sequencing was performed on PBMCs. The source is a man aged 40-49 years in good health and CMV-seronegative. CDR3s include the opening cysteine and the closing phenylalanine or tryptophan. Fields, in order: D gene, clone size, J gene, V gene, CDR3 protein, CDR3 DNA. The D gene is left open where the match is weak. Clone size is given for some rows only: seen once, a few or many times, or a class if the clone is expanded.

TRBD1	.	TRBJ1-1	TRBV28	CASRTGQGELDTEAFF	TGTGCCAGCAGGACCGGACAGGGAGAATTGGACACTGAAGCTTTCTTT
TRBD1	.	TRBJ1-5	TRBV5-4	CASSSQGENQPQHF	TGTGCCAGCAGCTCACAGGGGGAGAATCAGCCCCAGCATTTT
TRBD1	.	TRBJ2-7	TRBV6-6	CASSYSGQGASYEQYF	TGTGCCAGCAGTTACTCCGGTCAGGGGGCGTCGTACGAGCAGTACTTC
TRBD2	.	TRBJ2-7	TRBV7-8	CASSPWTSGSQYEQYF	TGTGCCAGCAGCCCATGGACTAGCGGGTCGCAATACGAGCAGTACTTC
.	.	TRBJ1-1	TRBV11-2	CASSRERGDAEAFF	TGTGCCAGCAGCCGGGAACGGGGGGACGCTGAAGCTTTCTTT
.	.	TRBJ2-5	TRBV7-9	CASSLGQVPETQYF	TGTGCCAGCAGCTTAGGGCAGGTCCCAGAGACCCAGTACTTC
TRBD1	once	TRBJ2-7	TRBV6-1	CASSEEPGTGGDEQYF	TGTGCCAGCAGTGAAGAGCCCGGGACAGGGGGCGACGAGCAGTACTTC
TRBD2	.	TRBJ2-7	TRBV11-2	CASILSSGVGDEQYF	TGTGCCAGCATTTTGAGCAGCGGGGTTGGGGACGAGCAGTACTTC
TRBD2	.	TRBJ2-1	TRBV29-1	CSVGLAGEYYNEQFF	TGCAGCGTCGGACTAGCGGGGGAGTACTACAATGAGCAGTTCTTC
TRBD2	.	TRBJ2-1	TRBV7-9	CASSARPGLGLNEQFF	TGTGCCAGCAGCGCCCGACCGGGACTAGGTTTAAATGAGCAGTTCTTC
.	.	TRBJ2-5	TRBV7-6	CASSLVTGGLEETQYF	TGTGCCAGCAGCTTAGTAACGGGGGGCCTGGAAGAGACCCAGTACTTC
.	.	TRBJ2-2	TRBV7-7	CASSFDRYTGELFF	TGTGCCAGCAGCTTCGACAGATACACCGGGGAGCTGTTTTTT
.	.	TRBJ2-7	TRBV14	CASSQDFSRPYEQYF	TGTGCCAGCAGCCAAGATTTCTCCCGTCCCTACGAGCAGTACTTC
.	once	TRBJ1-2	TRBV4-1	CASSQYRSSGYTF	TGCGCCAGCAGCCAATACAGGTCCAGTGGCTACACCTTC
TRBD2	few	TRBJ2-5	TRBV28	CASSPTGGGDQETQYF	TGTGCCAGCAGTCCCACGGGGGGTGGGGACCAAGAGACCCAGTACTTC
.	.	TRBJ1-1	TRBV29-1	CSARRGTEAFF	TGCAGCGCCCGTAGGGGCACTGAAGCTTTCTTT
.	.	TRBJ2-2	TRBV16	CASSQSRASVSTGELFF	TGTGCCAGCAGCCAATCCAGGGCTAGCGTATCGACCGGGGAGCTGTTTTTT
TRBD1	.	TRBJ1-1	TRBV7-9	CASSLAAGGNTEAFF	TGTGCCAGCAGCTTAGCGGCAGGGGGGAACACTGAAGCTTTCTTT
TRBD2	.	TRBJ2-1	TRBV5-4	CASSYSGGARQFNEQFF	TGTGCCAGCAGCTATAGCGGGGGGGCAAGGCAGTTCAATGAGCAGTTCTTC
.	.	TRBJ2-1	TRBV19	CASSIGGRGYEQFF	TGTGCCAGTAGTATAGGGGGCAGGGGTTATGAGCAGTTCTTC
.	few	TRBJ2-2	TRBV7-8	CASSQTRDTGELFF	TGTGCCAGCAGCCAGACCAGGGACACCGGGGAGCTGTTTTTT
.	.	TRBJ1-6	TRBV7-2	CASSLGFWRDNSPLHF	TGTGCCAGCAGCTTAGGGTTCTGGCGGGATAATTCACCCCTCCACTTT
.	few	TRBJ2-7	TRBV7-9	CASSLALGDEQYF	TGTGCCAGCAGCTTAGCGCTCGGAGACGAGCAGTACTTC
TRBD2	.	TRBJ2-4	TRBV19	CASSIGLAGGYNIQYF	TGTGCCAGTAGTATCGGACTAGCGGGGGGATATAACATTCAGTACTTC
TRBD1	.	TRBJ2-1	TRBV5-4	CASSIGQGVVKDEQFF	TGTGCCAGCAGCATTGGACAGGGGGTTGTTAAGGATGAGCAGTTCTTC
.	.	TRBJ2-7	TRBV6-4	CASSQEHSYEQYF	TGTGCCAGCAGCCAGGAACACTCCTACGAGCAGTACTTC
TRBD1	.	TRBJ2-7	TRBV29-1	CSVAGTGASEQYF	TGCAGCGTCGCCGGGACAGGAGCCTCCGAGCAGTACTTC
.	.	TRBJ1-1	TRBV6-1	CASTRTVGAEAFF	TGTGCCAGCACGCGGACAGTAGGGGCTGAAGCTTTCTTT
.	.	TRBJ2-7	TRBV27	CASSYPGSARGEQYF	TGTGCCAGCAGTTATCCAGGGAGTGCTCGGGGGGAGCAGTACTTC
.	.	TRBJ2-7	TRBV6-1	CASSPGVPYEQYF	TGTGCCAGCAGTCCGGGGGTCCCCTACGAGCAGTACTTC
.	.	TRBJ2-1	TRBV6-4	CASLTARVFYNEQFF	TGTGCCAGCCTTACGGCCAGGGTATTTTACAATGAGCAGTTCTTC
TRBD1	.	TRBJ1-6	TRBV5-1	CASSLTPGQGSNSPLHF	TGCGCCAGCAGCTTGACTCCGGGACAGGGATCTAATTCACCCCTCCACTTT